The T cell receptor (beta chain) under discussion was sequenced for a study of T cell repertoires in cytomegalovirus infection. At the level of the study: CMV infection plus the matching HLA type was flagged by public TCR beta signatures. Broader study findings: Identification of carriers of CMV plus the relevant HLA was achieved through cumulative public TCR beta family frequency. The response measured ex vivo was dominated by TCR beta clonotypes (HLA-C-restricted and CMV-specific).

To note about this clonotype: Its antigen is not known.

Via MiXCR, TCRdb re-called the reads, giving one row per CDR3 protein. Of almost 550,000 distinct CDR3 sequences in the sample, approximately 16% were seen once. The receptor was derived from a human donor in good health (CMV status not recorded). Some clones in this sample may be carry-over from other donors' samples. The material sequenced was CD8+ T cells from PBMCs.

Here the CDR3 reads CASSLGTGRRESQYF. Written as DNA, the CDR3 is TGTGCCAGCAGCTTAGGGACAGGGCGGAGGGAGTCCCAGTACTTC. J is TRBJ2-5 and V is TRBV7-3, with 9 bases that match TRBD1. CDR1 is SGHTA and CDR2 is FQGTGA in the germline V gene. The CDR3 totals 15 residues. V shed 2 bases and J 9 bases; nucleotides not matched to a gene: 10.